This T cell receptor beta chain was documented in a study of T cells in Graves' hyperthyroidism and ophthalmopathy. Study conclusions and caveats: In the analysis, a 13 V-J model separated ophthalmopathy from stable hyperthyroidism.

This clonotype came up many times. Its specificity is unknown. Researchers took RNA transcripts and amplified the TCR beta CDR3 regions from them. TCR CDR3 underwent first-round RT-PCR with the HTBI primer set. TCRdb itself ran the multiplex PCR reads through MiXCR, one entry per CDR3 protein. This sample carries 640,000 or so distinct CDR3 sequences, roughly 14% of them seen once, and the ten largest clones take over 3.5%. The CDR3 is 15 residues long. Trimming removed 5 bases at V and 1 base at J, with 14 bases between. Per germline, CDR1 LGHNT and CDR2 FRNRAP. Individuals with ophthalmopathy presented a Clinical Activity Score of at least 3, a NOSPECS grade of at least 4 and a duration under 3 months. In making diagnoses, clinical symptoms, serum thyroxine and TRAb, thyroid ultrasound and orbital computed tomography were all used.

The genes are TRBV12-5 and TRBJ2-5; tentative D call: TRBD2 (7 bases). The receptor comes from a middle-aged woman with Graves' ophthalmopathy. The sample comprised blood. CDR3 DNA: TGTGCTAGTGGTACCTCGGGGGGCTCCCAAGAGACCCAGTACTTC. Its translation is CASGTSGGSQETQYF.